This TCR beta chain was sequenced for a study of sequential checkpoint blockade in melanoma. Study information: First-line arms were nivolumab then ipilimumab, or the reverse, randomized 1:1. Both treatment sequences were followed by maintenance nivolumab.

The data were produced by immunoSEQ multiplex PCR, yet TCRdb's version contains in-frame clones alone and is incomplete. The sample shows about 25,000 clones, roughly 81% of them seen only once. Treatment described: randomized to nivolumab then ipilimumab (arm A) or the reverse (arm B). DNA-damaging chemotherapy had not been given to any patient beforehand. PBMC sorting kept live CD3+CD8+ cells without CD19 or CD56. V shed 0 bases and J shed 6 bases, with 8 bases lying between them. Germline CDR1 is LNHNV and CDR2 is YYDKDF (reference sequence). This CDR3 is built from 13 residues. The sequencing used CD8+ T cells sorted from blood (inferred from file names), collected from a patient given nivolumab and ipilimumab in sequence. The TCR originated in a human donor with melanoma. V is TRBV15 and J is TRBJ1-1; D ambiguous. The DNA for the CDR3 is TGTGCCACCAGCAGAGATCAGGCCCCTGAAGCTTTCTTT. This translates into CATSRDQAPEAFF.